The entry that follows covers one T cell receptor beta chain sequence. The target antigen is unknown. These data belong to a study of beta chain features in type 1 diabetes. The CDR3 spans 14 residues. V gave up 5 bases and J gave up 11 bases; unmatched junction bases: 8. Germline loops: CDR1 SEHNR, CDR2 FQNEAQ (reference sequence). Expressed TCRB transcripts were sequenced because the isolated RNA had all been reverse transcribed beforehand. Libraries were prepared by immunoSEQ multiplex PCR; TCRdb keeps only in-frame clonotypes and omits some of them. The sample consists of hundreds of thousands of clones, around an eighth of them appearing once. Study outcomes and limitations: TCRB CDR3s were moderately but significantly shorter in Type 1 diabetes patients in all four CD4+ subsets. In the patient group, naive, central memory and Treg TCRB repertoires seemed more alike than in the healthy donor group.

The TCR comes from a woman aged 18 to 35 with type 1 diabetes. This chain connects TRBV7-9 to TRBJ1-6, with 8 positions matching TRBD1. Sequencing was performed on naive CD4+ T cells from blood. The CDR3 protein is CASSVPRGLAPLHF. CDR3 coding DNA: TGTGCCAGCAGCGTCCCCAGGGGGCTGGCACCCCTCCACTTT.